What follows are 27 T cell receptor beta chains derived from one specimen sequenced in a study of blood T cells in healthy people across ages. A second roughly 6 to 11 cycle PCR used barcoded and J-beta primers. One entry per CDR3 protein results from TCRdb running MiXCR on the 5' RACE reads. The data show fewer than 600,000 distinct CDR3 sequences, with around a quarter seen just once and under 4.5% held by the top ten. These data were likewise used in another study, on T cells of mothers and their children.

The sequencing sample was made of blood. The receptors shown here come from a boy aged 2-15 years in good health.

This clonotype was seen a few times. V gene TRBV6-5 combines with J gene TRBJ1-5; D is unclear. Trimming took off 6 bases at V and 0 bases at J, with 12 bases between the two ends. CDR3 length: 15 amino acids. From germline, CDR1 is MNHEY and CDR2 SVGAGI. CDR3 loop: CASRLGPYSNQPQHF. The CDR3 DNA reads as TGTGCCAGCAGACTTGGCCCTTATAGCAATCAGCCCCAGCATTTT.

The rearrangement uses TRBV9 and TRBJ2-7; no clear D. The CDR3 covers 15 residues. Germline V gene sequence: CDR1 SGDLS, CDR2 YYNGEE. The V gene lost 0 bases and the J gene lost 0 bases, with 10 bases spanning the gap. The DNA of the CDR3 is TGTGCCAGCAGCGTAGGGTTGGGCTTCTCCTACGAGCAGTACTTC. Translated, it gives CASSVGLGFSYEQYF.

J is TRBJ1-1 and V is TRBV2, with D uncertain. The length of the CDR3 is 14 residues. CDR1 SNHLY and CDR2 FYNNEI come from the germline V gene. V was shortened by 7 bases and J by 1 base, with 13 bases between the two germline ends. In nucleotides, the CDR3 is TGTGCCAGCATACCCAGGCCTGGGAACACTGAAGCTTTCTTT. Its protein is CASIPRPGNTEAFF.

The table lists this clonotype with a few counts. The CDR3 DNA sequence: TGTGCCAGCAGCATCTCCCCGGGCCCCGACGGCACCCCGAACACCGGGGAGCTGTTTTTT. Translating gives CASSISPGPDGTPNTGELFF. The chain uses TRBV7-6 and TRBJ2-2; D is undetermined. This CDR3 has 20 amino acids. Trimming pared 5 bases from V and 0 bases from J, leaving 25 bases between. Germline lookup yields CDR1 SGHVS and CDR2 FNYEAQ. Combining the CDR3 with reference TRBV7-6 and TRBJ2-2 gives the whole variable domain GAGVSQSPRYKVTKRGQDVALRCDPISGHVSLYWYRQALGQGPEFLTYFNYEAQQDKSGLPNDRFSAERPEGSISTLTIQRTEQRDSAMYRCASSISPGPDGTPNTGELFFGEGSRLTVL.

In this sample, this clonotype turned up a few times. The chain uses TRBV6-5 and TRBJ2-7, with a weak D call TRBD2 (6 bases). The CDR3 extends over 15 amino acids. Germline values: CDR1 MNHEY, CDR2 SVGAGI. The V end lost 5 bases, the J end lost 0 bases, and 14 bases lay between the germline ends. The CDR3 DNA reads TGTGCCAGCAGTCGGGACTCCAGGAGCTCCTACGAGCAGTACTTC. It translates to CASSRDSRSSYEQYF.

V and J are TRBV30 and TRBJ2-5; 10 bases line up with TRBD2. Gene TRBJ2-1 matches the end of the DNA better, so the J call may be wrong. CDR1 GTSNPN and CDR2 SVGIG come from the germline V gene (reference sequence). This CDR3 is 16 amino acids long. As DNA, the CDR3 is TGTGCCTGGAGTGCCCTCAGTAGCGGGGGGCGGGATGAGCAGTTCTTC. Translated: CAWSALSSGGRDEQFF.

The rearrangement uses TRBV5-1 and TRBJ1-2; D is undetermined. Between the trimmed V and J ends, which lost 5 bases and 2 bases, there was a span of 13 bases. CDR3 length: 14 residues. Per the germline V gene, CDR1 is SGHRS and CDR2 is YFSETQ. DNA of the CDR3: TGCGCCAGCAGATTGTGGGAGGGCAACTATGGCTACACCTTC. Its protein is CASRLWEGNYGYTF.

The table lists this clonotype with a few counts. This sequence joins TRBV4-1 and TRBJ2-3; possibly TRBD2 for D (5 bases). The CDR3 loop spans 17 amino acids. The ends were cut back, 1 base at V and 4 bases at J, with 18 bases in the middle. The germline gives CDR1 MGHRA, CDR2 YSYEKL. The CDR3: CASSQGRARKMPDTQYF. The CDR3 DNA sequence: TGCGCCAGCAGCCAAGGGCGGGCGAGAAAAATGCCAGATACGCAGTATTTT.

V is TRBV20-1 and J is TRBJ2-7; possible D gene TRBD1, 6 bases. Trimming took 1 base from V and 6 from J, leaving 16 bases between them. Per the germline V gene, CDR1 is DFQATT and CDR2 is SNEGSKA (reference sequence). The CDR3 loop spans 14 amino acids. CDR3 nucleotides: TGCAGTGCTAGAGTTGGACAGCTATCGCGCGAGCAGTACTTC. Encoded protein: CSARVGQLSREQYF.

A few counts support this clonotype. The V call is TRBV7-2, the J call TRBJ2-5; 9 nucleotides match TRBD1. The CDR3 runs 15 residues. CDR1 is SGHTA, CDR2 FQGNSA, per germline. V gave up 3 bases and J gave up 5 bases; unmatched junction bases: 7. The CDR3 loop reads CASSLGQGGWETQYF. As DNA, the CDR3 is TGTGCCAGCAGCTTGGGACAGGGAGGGTGGGAGACCCAGTACTTC.

This chain uses TRBV6-5 with TRBJ1-2, with TRBD1 matching 10 bases. J gave up 8 bases and V 6 bases, and 6 bases lay outside the gene matches. This CDR3 contains 13 residues. Per germline, CDR1 MNHEY and CDR2 SVGAGI. The CDR3 is CASSRDRGIGYTF. CDR3 DNA sequence: TGTGCCAGCAGCCGGGACAGGGGAATCGGCTACACCTTC.

This clonotype was seen only once. CDR3 amino acids: CASSSRLGTGDYNEQFF. The CDR3, as DNA: TGTGCCAGCAGCTCACGTTTAGGGACGGGGGACTACAATGAGCAGTTCTTC. The V and J genes are TRBV7-9 and TRBJ2-1; a weak D match, TRBD2 (6 bases). Trimming cost V 4 bases and J 3 bases, with 19 bases left between them. Germline V gives CDR1 SEHNR, CDR2 FQNEAQ (reference sequence). This CDR3 comprises 17 residues.

The V and J genes are TRBV12-3 or TRBV12-4 and TRBJ2-3, with D tentatively TRBD1 or TRBD2 (5 bases each). The CDR3 is made up of 16 amino acids. V lost 6 bases and J 2 bases, leaving 18 bases between the germline ends. The CDR3 region is CASSQSVGGYTDTQYF. Written as DNA, the CDR3 is TGTGCCAGCAGCCAATCCGTTGGGGGTTACACAGATACGCAGTATTTT.

The genes are TRBV11-2 and TRBJ2-3; D might be TRBD2 (7 bases). The V gene lost 3 bases and the J gene lost 1 base, with 14 bases spanning the gap. This CDR3 is 16 amino acids long. CDR1 is SGHAT, CDR2 FQNNGV, per germline. The CDR3 loop is CASSFGGGARTDTQYF. CDR3 DNA: TGTGCCAGCAGCTTTGGTGGGGGGGCTCGCACAGATACGCAGTATTTT. The full variable domain, rest sourced from reference TRBV11-2 and TRBJ2-3, is EAGVAQSPRYKIIEKRQSVAFWCNPISGHATLYWYQQILGQGPKLLIQFQNNGVVDDSQLPKDRFSAERLKGVDSTLKIQPAKLEDSAVYLCASSFGGGARTDTQYFGPGTRLTVL.

This sequence joins TRBV10-3 and TRBJ2-7; D not resolved. The CDR3 totals 15 residues. The V and J ends lost 0 bases and 9 bases respectively, with 18 bases between them. Germline lookup yields CDR1 ENHRY and CDR2 SYGVKD. The CDR3 bases are TGTGCCATCAGTGAGTCGATAATAAAGGATCGAAGGCAGTACTTC. As protein: CAISESIIKDRRQYF.

The V and J genes are TRBV7-9 and TRBJ2-5, with D tentatively TRBD2 (5 bases). V lost 2 bases and J 5 bases, leaving 12 bases between the germline ends. Germline CDR1 reads SEHNR; CDR2 reads FQNEAQ (reference sequence). This CDR3 spans 14 amino acids. CDR3 coding DNA: TGTGCCAGCAGCTTACAGGCAGCGGTGGAGACCCAGTACTTC. It specifies CASSLQAAVETQYF.

This clonotype was counted only a few times. The chain is built from TRBV11-2 and TRBJ2-1, with D uncertain. Trimming shortened V by 3 bases and J by 3 bases, and 6 bases separated the two germline ends. The CDR3 is 13 amino acids. CDR1 is SGHAT and CDR2 is FQNNGV in the germline V gene. The CDR3 reads CASSLLGYNEQFF. The CDR3 DNA reads TGTGCCAGCAGCTTGCTTGGCTACAATGAGCAGTTCTTC.

The CDR3 coding sequence is TGCAGCGTTGGAGGGACGGCCGGGTCCCAGTACTTC. Its translation is CSVGGTAGSQYF. The chain uses TRBV29-1 and TRBJ2-5; D might be TRBD1 or TRBD2, each matching 5 bases. The CDR3 runs to 12 residues. V was trimmed by 4 bases and J by 9 bases, leaving 15 bases between them. In germline, CDR1 is SQVTM, CDR2 ANQGSEA.

This clonotype appeared a few times. The chain joins TRBV12-3 or TRBV12-4 to TRBJ1-1, with D unresolved. The CDR3 loop spans 14 amino acids. Trimming cost V 6 bases and J 2 bases, with 13 bases left between them. Here the CDR3 reads CASSPGGPNTEAFF. As DNA, the CDR3 is TGTGCCAGCAGCCCGGGAGGACCTAACACTGAAGCTTTCTTT.

The chain couples TRBV5-1 to TRBJ2-5; weak D call: TRBD1 (6 bases). Matching the DNA end better, TRBJ2-1 makes the J call doubtful. The CDR3 is made up of 12 amino acids. The germline V gene encodes CDR1 SGHRS and CDR2 YFSETQ. CDR3 in DNA: TGCGCCAGCAGGGCAGGGGCCAATGAGCAGTTCTTC. Translation gives CASRAGANEQFF.

The chain is built from TRBV9 and TRBJ2-1; 7 nucleotides agree with TRBD2. The germline V gene has CDR1 SGDLS and CDR2 YYNGEE. V was clipped by 4 bases and J by 0 bases; unmatched bases: 7. CDR3 length equals 16 residues. The CDR3 spells CASSTGTSASYNEQFF. CDR3 nucleotides: TGTGCCAGCAGCACCGGTACTAGCGCCTCCTACAATGAGCAGTTCTTC.

This clonotype was detected a few times. This chain connects TRBV9 to TRBJ2-7, with 10 bases fitting TRBD2. The J call may be in error: the DNA end matches TRBJ2-1 better. The CDR3 covers 15 residues. Germline values: CDR1 SGDLS, CDR2 YYNGEE. The DNA for the CDR3 is TGTGCCAGCAGCGTCCAGCGGGGGGGCATAGATGAGCAGTTCTTC. Translation gives CASSVQRGGIDEQFF.

This clonotype was seen many times. The V call is TRBV6-5, the J call TRBJ1-2, with D possibly being TRBD1 (5 bases). CDR3 length: 15 residues. With 0 bases removed from V and 5 bases from J, the gap between germline ends came to 13 bases. Per germline, CDR1 MNHEY and CDR2 SVGAGI. This CDR3 is CASSYSGQGEYGYTF. The CDR3 bases are TGTGCCAGCAGTTACTCGGGGCAGGGAGAGTATGGCTACACCTTC.

The V gene is TRBV10-2, the J gene TRBJ1-2; D ambiguous. The CDR3 is 13 amino acids. Germline CDR1 WSHSY, CDR2 SAAADI. V was pared by 0 bases and J by 2 bases, with 4 bases between. The CDR3 DNA reads as TGCGCCAGCAGTGAGTCGAGCAACTATGGCTACACCTTC. Its protein is CASSESSNYGYTF.

This clonotype was observed a handful of times. The chain joins TRBV27 to TRBJ2-7; TRBD1 matches at 7 bases. The germline CDR1 and CDR2 sequences are MNHEY and SMNVEV (reference sequence). The CDR3 length is 14 residues. Trimming removed 1 base from V and 3 bases from J; junction bases left unmatched: 3. The chain's CDR3 is CASSLFGQDYEQYF. The CDR3, as DNA: TGTGCCAGCAGTTTATTCGGACAGGACTACGAGCAGTACTTC.

A few counts support this clonotype. This chain joins TRBV7-2 and TRBJ2-7, with 7 bases identical to TRBD2. Looked up from germline, CDR1 is SGHTA and CDR2 is FQGNSA. The CDR3 extends over 15 amino acids. The trim removed 4 bases at V and 3 bases at J, leaving 9 bases unmatched. The CDR3, as DNA: TGTGCCAGCAGCTCTAGTGCGGGAGCGCTCTACGAGCAGTACTTC. This sequence encodes CASSSSAGALYEQYF. Full variable domain (missing parts from reference TRBV7-2 and TRBJ2-7): GAGVSQSPSNKVTEKGKDVELRCDPISGHTALYWYRQSLGQGLEFLIYFQGNSAPDKSGLPSDRFSAERTGGSVSTLTIQRTQQEDSAVYLCASSSSAGALYEQYFGPGTRLTVT.

The chain carries TRBV18 and TRBJ2-1, with 11 bases matching TRBD2. Germline assignment: CDR1 KGHSH and CDR2 LQKENI. The CDR3 runs 13 residues. J was trimmed by 15 bases and V by 6 bases; bases with no gene match: 10. CDR3 protein: CASSGRLAGSPFF. The CDR3 DNA is TGTGCCAGCTCGGGGAGACTAGCGGGAAGCCCGTTCTTC.